These 27 T cell receptor beta chains came from one sample sequenced in a study of blood T cell repertoires in COVID-19. Clones were read by immunoSEQ multiplex PCR, and TCRdb kept only the in-frame ones, dropping some. The sample yields some 90,000 clones, 80% seen once. Sequenced input: peripheral blood. These receptors were obtained from a woman in her seventies with acute or convalescent COVID-19.

V and J are TRBV5-1 and TRBJ2-7, with D unresolved. The germline V and J ends were trimmed by 0 bases and 5 bases, with 15 bases remaining between them. The CDR3 consists of 15 residues. Germline lookup yields CDR1 SGHRS and CDR2 YFSETQ. The CDR3 nucleotides are TGCGCCAGCAGCTTGGTTTCGGCCGGGTTTGACGAGCAGTACTTC. It encodes CASSLVSAGFDEQYF.

The V call is TRBV6-6, the J call TRBJ2-2; 10 positions agree with TRBD2. Germline V gene data show CDR1 as MNHNY and CDR2 as SVGAGI (reference sequence). J lost 4 bases, V lost 0 bases, and 2 bases had no gene match. The CDR3 spans 16 residues. The CDR3 DNA reads TGTGCCAGCAGTTACTCCCTAGCGGGAGTCACCGGGGAGCTGTTTTTT. Its translation is CASSYSLAGVTGELFF.

The V and J genes are TRBV11-2 and TRBJ2-3; 9 bases line up with TRBD2. CDR1 and CDR2 (germline): SGHAT, FQNNGV. There are 16 residues in the CDR3. Unmatched junction bases numbered 4, after V lost 3 bases and J lost 0 bases. CDR3 region: CASSFSGGRSTDTQYF. Here the CDR3 DNA reads TGTGCCAGCAGCTTTAGCGGGGGTCGAAGCACAGATACGCAGTATTTT.

V gene TRBV19 combines with J gene TRBJ1-2, with D possibly TRBD1 on 6 matching bases. Trimming removed 6 bases at V and 4 bases at J, with 18 bases between. This CDR3 is 15 amino acids long. Per germline, CDR1 LNHDA and CDR2 SQIVND (reference sequence). The CDR3 region has the DNA TGTGCCAGTAGCCCGGGACACGAGTTCTTCTATGGCTACACCTTC. It specifies CASSPGHEFFYGYTF. Full variable domain (remainder filled in from reference TRBV19 and TRBJ1-2): DGGITQSPKYLFRKEGQNVTLSCEQNLNHDAMYWYRQDPGQGLRLIYYSQIVNDFQKGDIAEGYSVSREKKESFPLTVTSAQKNPTAFYLCASSPGHEFFYGYTFGSGTRLTVV.

This rearrangement joins TRBV9 to TRBJ2-7; 10 bases line up with TRBD1. Germline-derived CDR1 and CDR2 are SGDLS and YYNGEE. Trimming cost V 2 bases and J 3 bases; bases outside gene matches: 8. There are 16 residues in the CDR3. In nucleotides, the CDR3 is TGTGCCAGCAGCGTTGGTACCGGGACAGGGGACTACGAGCAGTACTTC. Translating it yields CASSVGTGTGDYEQYF. Complete variable domain (other parts from reference TRBV9 and TRBJ2-7): DSGVTQTPKHLITATGQRVTLRCSPRSGDLSVYWYQQSLDQGLQFLIQYYNGEERAKGNILERFSAQQFPDLHSELNLSSLELGDSALYFCASSVGTGTGDYEQYFGPGTRLTVT.

The CDR3 protein is CAAGQGTSNQPQHF. In DNA form, the CDR3 reads TGTGCAGCCGGACAGGGAACTAGCAATCAGCCCCAGCATTTT. This chain connects TRBV19 to TRBJ1-5; TRBD1 matches 8 bases. This CDR3 region has 14 residues. Germline loops: CDR1 LNHDA, CDR2 SQIVND (reference sequence).

The V call is TRBV7-8, the J call TRBJ2-2; possibly TRBD1 for D (5 bases). V was trimmed by 5 bases and J by 4 bases, leaving 11 bases between them. Germline loops: CDR1 SGHVS, CDR2 FQNEAQ. The CDR3 totals 14 residues. Here the CDR3 reads CASSRSRVTGELFF. The CDR3 coding sequence is TGTGCCAGCAGCCGGTCCAGGGTCACCGGGGAGCTGTTTTTT.

V gene TRBV28 combines with J gene TRBJ2-1; 8 bases line up with TRBD2. This CDR3 has 16 amino acids. V shed 1 base, J shed 8 bases, and the junction held 10 bases outside the gene matches. From germline, CDR1 is MDHEN and CDR2 SYDVKM. CDR3 sequence reads: CASSLSTWLAGHEQFF. In DNA form, the CDR3 reads TGTGCCAGCAGTTTATCTACGTGGCTAGCGGGTCATGAGCAGTTCTTC. Filled out from reference TRBV28 and TRBJ2-1, the complete variable domain reads DVKVTQSSRYLVKRTGEKVFLECVQDMDHENMFWYRQDPGLGLRLIYFSYDVKMKEKGDIPEGYSVSREKKERFSLILESASTNQTSMYLCASSLSTWLAGHEQFFGPGTRLTVL.

V usage is TRBV29-1 and J usage is TRBJ1-2, with TRBD1 as a possible D gene (6 bases). The V gene's germline CDR1 is SQVTM and CDR2 ANQGSEA. V was clipped by 3 bases and J by 0 bases, with 17 bases between them. CDR3 length: 16 amino acids. CDR3 in amino acids: CSVDHQGQTSNYGYTF. DNA for the CDR3: TGCAGCGTTGACCACCAGGGACAAACCTCTAACTATGGCTACACCTTC.

This chain uses TRBV6-5 with TRBJ2-1; a possible D gene is TRBD2 (5 bases). Germline V gene data show CDR1 as MNHEY and CDR2 as SVGAGI. The germline V and J ends were trimmed by 3 bases and 9 bases, with 9 bases remaining between them. The CDR3 runs to 12 residues. The chain's CDR3 is CASSYTSGEQFF. The DNA of the CDR3 is TGTGCCAGCAGTTATACCAGCGGTGAGCAGTTCTTC.

This CDR3 is CASSPAGREQTQYF. The DNA for the CDR3 is TGTGCCAGCAGCCCCGCCGGGCGGGAACAGACCCAGTACTTC. The V call is TRBV7-3, the J call TRBJ2-5; D may be TRBD2 (6 bases). Germline V lookup: CDR1 SGHTA, CDR2 FQGTGA. CDR3 size: 14 residues. V lost 5 bases and J 6 bases, leaving 16 bases between the germline ends.

The J gene is TRBJ1-5, the V gene TRBV28; possibly TRBD1 for D (5 bases). The CDR3 contains 12 residues. V lost 7 bases and J lost 7, with 11 bases in between. Germline values: CDR1 MDHEN, CDR2 SYDVKM. The CDR3 region has the DNA TGTGCCAGCATGGGGGGAGGGCAGCCCCAGCATTTT. It translates to CASMGGGQPQHF.

This clone was seen more than once but under ten times. J is TRBJ1-4 and V is TRBV5-6; TRBD1 matches at 7 bases. V was pared by 1 base and J by 7 bases, with 4 bases of the junction left unmatched. The CDR3 extends over 14 amino acids. Germline V gene lookup returns CDR1 SGHDT and CDR2 YYEEEE. CDR3 sequence: CASSLTGAVEKLFF. The CDR3 DNA reads TGTGCCAGCAGCTTGACAGGGGCGGTTGAAAAACTGTTTTTT.

J is TRBJ2-7 and V is TRBV29-1; 7 bases are shared with TRBD1. The CDR3 has 12 residues. V trimming: 4 bases; J trimming: 6 bases; junction bases outside the gene matches: 6. Germline V gene data show CDR1 as SQVTM and CDR2 as ANQGSEA. The CDR3 nucleotides read TGCAGCGTTGTAGGACAGGTGAGCGAGCAGTACTTC. Encoded protein: CSVVGQVSEQYF.

The chain recombines TRBV19 with TRBJ2-1; the D gene is possibly TRBD2 (6 bases). CDR1 and CDR2 (germline): LNHDA, SQIVND (reference sequence). The CDR3 contains 15 residues. The V gene lost 6 bases and the J gene lost 5 bases, with 17 bases spanning the gap. As DNA, the CDR3 is TGTGCCAGTAGCCAAGTGGGACTTGCGAACAATGAGCAGTTCTTC. Protein product: CASSQVGLANNEQFF.

The V call is TRBV5-4, the J call TRBJ1-4, with D uncertain. Between the trimmed V and J ends, which lost 4 bases and 7 bases, there was a span of 17 bases. CDR3 length equals 15 residues. Germline loops: CDR1 SGHNT, CDR2 YYREEE (reference sequence). The CDR3 DNA follows: TGTGCCAGCAGCACCGAGGGCCCACGAGGTGAAAAACTGTTTTTT. Protein product: CASSTEGPRGEKLFF.

CDR3 region: CASSAQDRGPGNTIYF. The CDR3 DNA reads as TGTGCCAGCAGCGCCCAAGACAGGGGGCCTGGAAACACCATATATTTT. The V call is TRBV9, the J call TRBJ1-3, with 10 bases lining up with TRBD1. Trimming took 3 bases from V and 2 from J; bases not matched to a gene: 5. The germline V gene encodes CDR1 SGDLS and CDR2 YYNGEE. The CDR3 sequence is 16 residues long.

The genes are TRBV15 and TRBJ1-4; 7 bases line up with TRBD1. CDR1 LNHNV and CDR2 YYDKDF come from the germline V gene (reference sequence). Trimming cost V 0 bases and J 16 bases; bases outside gene matches: 8. The CDR3 loop spans 13 amino acids. CDR3 region: CATSRDWDSGPFF. DNA for the CDR3: TGTGCCACCAGCAGAGATTGGGACAGCGGGCCGTTTTTT.

The table lists this clone with a count of one. The CDR3 DNA sequence: TGTGCCAGCAGCGTAAAAGTATCGAGGCCCTACAATGAGCAGTTCTTC. Its protein product is CASSVKVSRPYNEQFF. This chain links TRBV9 with TRBJ2-1, with D hard to call. Trimming removed 1 base at V and 2 bases at J, with 13 bases between. The germline gives CDR1 SGDLS, CDR2 YYNGEE. This CDR3 comprises 16 residues.

This clone was detected a few times. The chain uses TRBV12-1 and TRBJ2-1; the DNA was not used to check the table's D call, TRBD2. TRBV12-1 is a recognized pseudogene. The CDR3 is made up of 12 amino acids. In DNA, the CDR3 is TGTGCCAGCAGCTCGCTAGCGGGGGATCGGTTCTTC. It is translated as CASSSLAGDRFF.

This chain uses TRBV4-2 with TRBJ1-1; 8 nucleotides line up with TRBD1. The CDR3 has 15 amino acids. Looked up from germline, CDR1 is LGHNA and CDR2 is YNFKEQ. Trimming at V came to 0 bases and at J to 5 bases, leaving 5 bases not matched to a gene. DNA of the CDR3: TGTGCCAGCAGCCAAGATTGGACAGGGTCAACTGAAGCTTTCTTT. The encoded protein is CASSQDWTGSTEAFF.

The V call is TRBV11-3, the J call TRBJ1-5; 9 positions agree with TRBD1. Trimming took 4 bases from V and 4 from J; bases not matched to a gene: 11. CDR1 is SGHNT, CDR2 YENEEA, per germline. The CDR3 length is 17 residues. The CDR3 nucleotides read TGTGCCAGCAGCTCCCCGCTGGGACAGGGCCCTAATCAGCCCCAGCATTTT. Encoded protein: CASSSPLGQGPNQPQHF.

The chain recombines TRBV11-2 with TRBJ2-1, with TRBD2 matching 9 bases. Germline CDR1 reads SGHAT; CDR2 reads FQNNGV. The V gene end was trimmed by 6 bases and the J gene end by 6 bases; junction bases not matched to a gene: 3. The CDR3 contains 13 residues. CDR3: CASRGTSLNEQFF. In DNA, the CDR3 is TGTGCCAGCAGGGGGACTAGCCTCAATGAGCAGTTCTTC.

Here the CDR3 reads CASSLSGSTDTQYF. The CDR3 DNA reads TGTGCCAGCAGTTTATCTGGCAGCACAGATACGCAGTATTTT. The chain links TRBV28 to TRBJ2-3; D uncertain. Germline V gene lookup returns CDR1 MDHEN and CDR2 SYDVKM. CDR3 size: 14 residues. With 1 base removed from V and 0 bases from J, the gap between germline ends came to 5 bases.

V usage is TRBV12-3 or TRBV12-4 and J usage is TRBJ1-6; D is undetermined. With 2 bases removed from V and 7 bases from J, the gap between germline ends came to 6 bases. The CDR3 consists of 13 residues. CDR3 bases: TGTGCCAGCAGTTTATCCCGGAATTCACCCCTCCACTTT. Protein sequence: CASSLSRNSPLHF.

V is TRBV9 and J is TRBJ2-7, with 7 nucleotides matching TRBD2. The CDR3 runs to 15 residues. Germline CDR1 reads SGDLS; CDR2 reads YYNGEE. The V segment lost 0 bases and the J segment 2 bases; nucleotides outside the gene matches: 5. The CDR3: CASSVDTGGPYEQYF. The DNA of the CDR3 is TGTGCCAGCAGCGTAGATACGGGGGGACCCTACGAGCAGTACTTC.

The chain uses TRBV5-1 and TRBJ1-4; no reliable D call. Germline CDR1 and CDR2: SGHRS and YFSETQ. With 0 bases removed from V and 8 bases from J, the gap between germline ends came to 14 bases. The CDR3 length is 15 residues. The CDR3 loop reads CASSLESGVWEKLFF. CDR3 DNA: TGCGCCAGCAGCTTGGAGTCCGGGGTTTGGGAAAAACTGTTTTTT.